These 14 T cell receptor beta chains were sequenced from one sample in a study of CD8+CD57+ T cells in acquired aplastic anemia. Genomic DNA, serving as template, underwent TCR beta VDJ and CDR3 profiling. Each CDR3 protein is one row after TCRdb ran MiXCR on the reads. The sample consists of tens of thousands of distinct CDR3 sequences, under 50% of them appearing once. What was sequenced was sorted CD4+, CD8+, or CD8+CD57+ T cells (not recorded which) from PBMCs. The receptors come from a human donor in good health, serving as a control.

V and J are TRBV2 and TRBJ1-5; D is uncertain. Germline CDR1 and CDR2: SNHLY and FYNNEI. V lost 0 bases and J 0 bases, leaving 3 bases between the germline ends. The CDR3 runs to 14 residues. The CDR3 is CASSEAYSNQPQHF. CDR3 nucleotide sequence: TGTGCCAGCAGTGAAGCCTATAGCAATCAGCCCCAGCATTTT.

The table lists this clonotype with a count of one. This sequence joins TRBV24-1 and TRBJ1-1; TRBD1 matches 7 bases. The V segment lost 5 bases and the J segment 7 bases; nucleotides outside the gene matches: 12. The CDR3 runs to 15 residues. Germline CDR1 KGHDR, CDR2 SFDVKD. The CDR3 bases are TGTGCCACCAGTGGGGGAACCGGGACAGCCATTGAAGCTTTCTTT. Its translation is CATSGGTGTAIEAFF.

The chain employs TRBV10-3 and TRBJ1-4; possible D gene TRBD1, 5 bases. Germline V CDR1 and CDR2: ENHRY, SYGVKD. This CDR3 contains 15 residues. The V end was cut by 5 bases, the J end by 12 bases, with 22 bases between. CDR3 nucleotides: TGTGCCATCAGTTACTCGTCTACAGGTCCGGTACAACTGTTTTTT. It translates to CAISYSSTGPVQLFF.

This clonotype has a count of ten or more. The chain combines TRBV20-1 with TRBJ1-1; D might be TRBD1 (6 bases). The length of the CDR3 is 14 residues. V shed 0 bases and J shed 6 bases, with 14 bases lying between them. CDR1 and CDR2 from the germline V gene are DFQATT and SNEGSKA (reference sequence). CDR3 nucleotide sequence: TGCAGTGCTAGAGATCTCACGGGGGGCGCTGAAGCTTTCTTT. As protein: CSARDLTGGAEAFF.

This clonotype has ten or more counts. This rearrangement joins TRBV19 to TRBJ1-5, with D maybe TRBD1 (6 bases). The CDR3 consists of 16 residues. V was trimmed by 0 bases and J by 10 bases, leaving 19 bases between them. Per germline, CDR1 LNHDA and CDR2 SQIVND (reference sequence). DNA for the CDR3: TGTGCCAGTAGTATAGATGCCGCGGGACACTCATCACCCCAGCATTTT. Translated: CASSIDAAGHSSPQHF.

CDR3 coding DNA: TGTGCCACCGGGACAGGGCGCACAGATACGCAGTATTTT. Protein: CATGTGRTDTQYF. The chain is built from TRBV7-2 and TRBJ2-3, with TRBD1 matching 9 bases. CDR3 size: 13 residues. Germline V gene lookup returns CDR1 SGHTA and CDR2 FQGNSA. The V segment lost 10 bases and the J segment 1 base; nucleotides outside the gene matches: 3. Using reference TRBV7-2 and TRBJ2-3 for the parts outside the CDR3, the full variable domain is GAGVSQSPSNKVTEKGKDVELRCDPISGHTALYWYRQSLGQGLEFLIYFQGNSAPDKSGLPSDRFSAERTGGSVSTLTIQRTQQEDSAVYLCATGTGRTDTQYFGPGTRLTVL.

This clonotype was counted many times. The V call is TRBV7-9, the J call TRBJ1-6; no clear D gene. Looked up from germline, CDR1 is SEHNR and CDR2 is FQNEAQ (reference sequence). Between the trimmed V and J ends, which lost 2 bases and 14 bases, there was a span of 16 bases. This CDR3 comprises 14 residues. This CDR3 reads CASSLSADLVTLHF. The CDR3 coding sequence is TGTGCCAGCAGCTTATCTGCCGATTTAGTGACCCTCCACTTT. Variable domain in full (rest from reference TRBV7-9 and TRBJ1-6): DTGVSQNPRHKITKRGQNVTFRCDPISEHNRLYWYRQTLGQGPEFLTYFQNEAQLEKSRLLSDRFSAERPKGSFSTLEIQRTEQGDSAMYLCASSLSADLVTLHFGNGTRLTVT.

This clonotype was detected a few times. The chain combines TRBV10-2 with TRBJ1-6; D is unresolved. CDR3 size: 14 residues. V lost 8 bases and J 10 bases, leaving 18 bases between the germline ends. The V gene's germline CDR1 is WSHSY and CDR2 SAAADI. The DNA for the CDR3 is TGCGCCAGCCGGACCGAGACGACGCGGTCACCCCTCCACTTT. Translation: CASRTETTRSPLHF.

The table lists this clonotype with a count of one. A read error is likely, as this CDR3 ends without the conserved phenylalanine or tryptophan. The chain carries TRBV24-1 and TRBJ1-5, with D tentatively TRBD1 (5 bases). Looked up from germline, CDR1 is KGHDR and CDR2 is SFDVKD. The CDR3 has 14 residues. As DNA, the CDR3 is TGTGCCGCCAGTGATTCGGACACCAATCAGCCCCAGCATTCT. It translates to CAASDSDTNQPQHS.

This clonotype was seen a handful of times. A read error may explain this, as a much larger clone is one base away. V is TRBV5-1 and J is TRBJ1-2; D gene uncertain. The CDR3 contains 14 residues. The V gene's germline CDR1 is SGHRS and CDR2 YFSETQ. Written as DNA, the CDR3 is TGCCCCAGCAGCTCCGGCTTCGGGAACTATGGCTACACCTTC. This codes for CPSSSGFGNYGYTF.

The chain has TRBV2 and TRBJ2-7; D is unclear. The length of the CDR3 is 14 residues. V lost 5 bases and J 1 base, leaving 12 bases between the germline ends. Germline CDR1 reads SNHLY; CDR2 reads FYNNEI. Here the CDR3 reads CASSNQYPSYEQYF. CDR3 in DNA: TGTGCCAGCAGTAACCAGTACCCGTCCTACGAGCAGTACTTC.

With respect to this clonotype: This could be a read error, since a much larger clone is one nucleotide away. The chain is built from TRBV25-1 and TRBJ2-7; 7 bases fit TRBD1. The J call is doubtful: the DNA matches TRBJ2-1 better. CDR1 MGHDK and CDR2 SYGVNS come from the germline V gene. The CDR3 totals 12 residues. The CDR3 spells CASSAGTVEQFF. The CDR3 DNA is TGTGCCAGCAGCGCAGGGACAGTCGAGCAGTTCTTC.

V gene TRBV5-1 combines with J gene TRBJ2-3, with 9 bases aligning to TRBD1. The CDR3 runs 15 residues. The germline gives CDR1 SGHRS, CDR2 YFSETQ. V was clipped by 0 bases and J by 2 bases; unmatched bases: 1. The CDR3 sequence: CASSLGDRVTDTQYF. The CDR3 region has the DNA TGCGCCAGCAGCTTGGGGGACAGGGTCACAGATACGCAGTATTTT.

For this clonotype: One base away lies a much larger clone, so this may be a sequencing read error. The chain is built from TRBV9 and TRBJ2-1, with D perhaps matching TRBD1 or TRBD2 (5 bases each). The CDR3 loop spans 15 amino acids. The germline V gene encodes CDR1 SGDLS and CDR2 YYNGEE. CDR3 sequence reads: CACSRSGWGIDEQFF. The CDR3 coding sequence is TGTGCCTGCAGTCGCTCCGGGTGGGGGATCGATGAGCAGTTCTTC.